This TCR beta chain was recorded in a study of PD-1 blockade in classical Hodgkin lymphoma. Study-wide background: Patients were dosed intravenously with nivolumab at 3 mg/kg every 2 weeks. Study-level findings and limits: Newly diagnosed and completely responding patients shared comparable baseline diversity. Newly diagnosed patients were reported to start with lower TCR diversity than healthy donors. The origin of the repertoire differences remains undefined, with disease activity or prior therapy as possible causes.

The table lists this clone with a count of one. No antigen is known for it. Profiling relied on immunoSEQ multiplex PCR, and the TCRdb table lists in-frame clones only, not all of them. The data contain under 80,000 clones, over 70% of them singletons. Autologous stem cell transplantation was followed by relapse in every patient, and brentuximab vedotin exposure varied. Germline V lookup: CDR1 MNHEY, CDR2 SVGAGI. Trimming at V came to 2 bases and at J to 4 bases, leaving 5 bases not matched to a gene. CDR3 length: 16 residues. The starting material was peripheral blood mononuclear cells (PBMCs), obtained before the second cycle of nivolumab. This rearrangement joins TRBV6-5 to TRBJ1-2; TRBD1 matches at 12 bases. The clonotype was recovered from a human donor with classical Hodgkin lymphoma. The CDR3 DNA reads as TGTGCCAGCAGTTACGAAGGGACAGGGGGCGCCTATGGCTACACCTTC. Amino acids: CASSYEGTGGAYGYTF.